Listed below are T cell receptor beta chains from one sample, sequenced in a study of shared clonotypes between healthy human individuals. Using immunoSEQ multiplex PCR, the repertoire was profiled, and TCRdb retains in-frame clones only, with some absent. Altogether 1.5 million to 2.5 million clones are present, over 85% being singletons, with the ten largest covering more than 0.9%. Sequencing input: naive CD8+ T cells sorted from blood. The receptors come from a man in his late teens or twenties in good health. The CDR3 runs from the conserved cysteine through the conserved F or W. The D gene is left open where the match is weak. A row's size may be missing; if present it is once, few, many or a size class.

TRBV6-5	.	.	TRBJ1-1	TGTGCCAGCAGTTACAGGGAGGAGGACACTGAAGCTTTCTTT	CASSYREEDTEAFF
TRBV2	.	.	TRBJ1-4	TGTGCCAGCAGTGATGTGCAGGACGTTTTAGAAAAACTGTTTTTT	CASSDVQDVLEKLFF
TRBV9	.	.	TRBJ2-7	TGTGCCAGCAGCGTAGGAGGGGGGGCCACCTACGAGCAGTACTTC	CASSVGGGATYEQYF
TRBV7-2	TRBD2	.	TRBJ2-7	TGTGCCAGCAGCTTCGAGTTAGCGGGAGGACCCTCCTACGAGCAGTACTTC	CASSFELAGGPSYEQYF
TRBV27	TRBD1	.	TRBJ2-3	TGTGCCAGCAGTTATAGTACAGGGGCACGGGATACGCAGTATTTT	CASSYSTGARDTQYF
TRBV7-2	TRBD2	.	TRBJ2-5	TGTGCCAGCAGCTTAGGTGGGGGGGTTGAGACCCAGTACTTC	CASSLGGGVETQYF
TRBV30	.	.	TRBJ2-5	TGTGCCTGGAGTCCCCAGGGAGGCGAGACCCAGTACTTC	CAWSPQGGETQYF
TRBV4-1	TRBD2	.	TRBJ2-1	TGCGCCAGCAGCCCCTGGACTAGCGGGAGGAATGAGCAGTTCTTC	CASSPWTSGRNEQFF
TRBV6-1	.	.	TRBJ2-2	TGTGCCAGCAGTGAAGCTTTTTTCCTGGGAACCGGGGAGCTGTTTTTT	CASSEAFFLGTGELFF
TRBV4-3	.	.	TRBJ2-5	TGCGCCAGCAGCCAAGGAGGGGAAGAGACCCAGTACTTC	CASSQGGEETQYF
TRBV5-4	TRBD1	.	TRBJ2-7	TGTGCCAGCAGCTTGGACAGGGGGTATGTCTACGAGCAGTACTTC	CASSLDRGYVYEQYF
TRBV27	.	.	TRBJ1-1	TGTGCCAGCAGTTATGCGGGGACCAACACTGAAGCTTTCTTT	CASSYAGTNTEAFF
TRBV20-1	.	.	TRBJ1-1	TGCAGTGCTAGAGACATGGTAGTAGCTTTCTTT	CSARDMVVAFF
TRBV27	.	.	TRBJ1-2	TGTGCCAGCAGTTTTATACCGACTGGGGGGCCTTACTATGGCTACACCTTC	CASSFIPTGGPYYGYTF
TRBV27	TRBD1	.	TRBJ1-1	TGTGCCAGCAGTTTGACAGGGGGGATGAACACTGAAGCTTTCTTT	CASSLTGGMNTEAFF
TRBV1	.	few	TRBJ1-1	TGCACCAGCCACGGCGGCCCAGCTTTCTTT	CTSHGGPAFF
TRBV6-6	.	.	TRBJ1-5	TGTGCCACCGAGGGACTCCAGGACCAGCCCCAGCATTTT	CATEGLQDQPQHF
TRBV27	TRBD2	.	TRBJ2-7	TGTGCCAGCAGTTTATTAGCTAGCGGGAGGGCCTACGAGCAGTACTTC	CASSLLASGRAYEQYF
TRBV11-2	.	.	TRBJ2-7	TGTGCCTTGAAGGGGCTAGCCGACGAGCAGTACTTC	CALKGLADEQYF
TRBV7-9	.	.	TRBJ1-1	TGTGCCAGCAGCTTAGGGGGGCGAATTTACACTGAAGCTTTCTTT	CASSLGGRIYTEAFF
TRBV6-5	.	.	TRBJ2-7	TGTGCCAGCAGCCGAGGGACACCGGATGAGCAGTACTTC	CASSRGTPDEQYF
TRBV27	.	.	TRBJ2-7	TGTGCCAGCAGGACCTCCGTGGACTTACCCTACGAGCAGTACTTC	CASRTSVDLPYEQYF
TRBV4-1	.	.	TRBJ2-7	TGCGCCAGCAGCCTCATTACTAATTCCTACGAGCAGTACTTC	CASSLITNSYEQYF
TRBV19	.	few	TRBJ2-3	TGTGCCAGTAGCGACATTAGCACAGATACGCAGTATTTT	CASSDISTDTQYF
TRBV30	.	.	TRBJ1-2	TGTGCCATGGAGGGTGCCTATGGCTACACCTTC	CAMEGAYGYTF
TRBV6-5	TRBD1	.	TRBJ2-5	TGTGCCAGCAGTTATGGGACAGGGCCCCAAGAGACCCAGTACTTC	CASSYGTGPQETQYF
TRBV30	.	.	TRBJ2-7	TGTGCCTGGAGTTCTTTTACCGGGACACCTACTTACGAGCAGTACTTC	CAWSSFTGTPTYEQYF
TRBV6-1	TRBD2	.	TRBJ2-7	TGTGCCAGCAGTGAACGGGCGGGGGAATACGAGCAGTACTTC	CASSERAGEYEQYF
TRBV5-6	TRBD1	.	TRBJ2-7	TGTGCCAGCAGCCCGGGGACAGGGGGCTACGAGCAGTACTTC	CASSPGTGGYEQYF
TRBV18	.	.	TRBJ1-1	TGTGCCAGCTCACTATCCGACGGTGGCACTGAAGCTTTCTTT	CASSLSDGGTEAFF